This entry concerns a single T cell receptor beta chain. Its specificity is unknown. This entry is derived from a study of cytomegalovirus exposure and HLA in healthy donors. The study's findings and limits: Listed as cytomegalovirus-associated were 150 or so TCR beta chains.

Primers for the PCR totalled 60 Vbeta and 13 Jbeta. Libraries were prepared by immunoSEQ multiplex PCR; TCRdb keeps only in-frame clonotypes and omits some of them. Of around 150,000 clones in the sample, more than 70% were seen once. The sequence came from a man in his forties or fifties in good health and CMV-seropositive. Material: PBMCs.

The CDR3 is CASSFSGRYDRKFF. The CDR3 region has the DNA TGTGCCAGCAGCTTTAGCGGGAGGTACGATCGTAAGTTCTTC. V usage is TRBV7-9 and J usage is TRBJ2-1; 10 positions match TRBD2. Trimming at V came to 3 bases and at J to 14 bases, leaving 10 bases not matched to a gene. The CDR3 extends over 14 amino acids. Germline V gene data show CDR1 as SEHNR and CDR2 as FQNEAQ (reference sequence). Supplemented by reference TRBV7-9 and TRBJ2-1, the full variable domain reads DTGVSQNPRHKITKRGQNVTFRCDPISEHNRLYWYRQTLGQGPEFLTYFQNEAQLEKSRLLSDRFSAERPKGSFSTLEIQRTEQGDSAMYLCASSFSGRYDRKFFGPGTRLTVL.